The present T cell receptor (beta chain) was sequenced within a study of blood T cell repertoires in COVID-19. For the study at large: Samples came from the United States, Italy and Spain, spanning acute and convalescent COVID-19.

Original handling: Reference gene primer amplification in the assay estimated nucleated cell counts. Measured with immunoSEQ multiplex PCR; TCRdb has only the in-frame clones, and not every one. The D gene and trimming were derived from the DNA, and the V and J assignments and clone size from that table. Among 300,000 to 350,000 clones listed, roughly 87% were seen once. J gave up 7 bases and V 4 bases, and 7 bases lay outside the gene matches. Germline CDR1 is MNHEY and CDR2 is SMNVEV (reference sequence). This CDR3 contains 14 residues. The sequenced sample consisted of peripheral blood. The clonotype originates from a man in his late teens or twenties with active or convalescent COVID-19. The chain joins TRBV27 to TRBJ2-1; 7 nucleotides line up with TRBD2. DNA of the CDR3: TGTGCCAGCAGTTCCAAGGGGAGGGCGAATGAGCAGTTCTTC. Its protein is CASSSKGRANEQFF.